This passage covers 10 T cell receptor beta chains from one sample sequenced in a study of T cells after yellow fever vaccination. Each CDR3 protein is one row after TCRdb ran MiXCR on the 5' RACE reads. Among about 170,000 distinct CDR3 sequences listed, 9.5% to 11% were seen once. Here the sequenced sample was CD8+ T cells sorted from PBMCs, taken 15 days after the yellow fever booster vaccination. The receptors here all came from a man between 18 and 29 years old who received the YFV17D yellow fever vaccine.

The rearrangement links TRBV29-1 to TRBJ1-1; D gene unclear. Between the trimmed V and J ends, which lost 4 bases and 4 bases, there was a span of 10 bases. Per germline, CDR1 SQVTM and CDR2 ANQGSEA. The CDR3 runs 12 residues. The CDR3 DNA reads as TGCAGCGTTGTAGGACTACTCACTGAAGCTTTCTTT. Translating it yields CSVVGLLTEAFF.

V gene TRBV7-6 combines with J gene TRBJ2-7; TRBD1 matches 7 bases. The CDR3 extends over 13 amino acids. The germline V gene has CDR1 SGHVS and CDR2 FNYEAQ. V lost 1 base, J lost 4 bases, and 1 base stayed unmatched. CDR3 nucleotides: TGTGCCAGCAGCTTAGACAGGGGTTACGAGCAGTACTTC. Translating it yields CASSLDRGYEQYF. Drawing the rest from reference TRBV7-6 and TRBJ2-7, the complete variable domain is GAGVSQSPRYKVTKRGQDVALRCDPISGHVSLYWYRQALGQGPEFLTYFNYEAQQDKSGLPNDRFSAERPEGSISTLTIQRTEQRDSAMYRCASSLDRGYEQYFGPGTRLTVT.

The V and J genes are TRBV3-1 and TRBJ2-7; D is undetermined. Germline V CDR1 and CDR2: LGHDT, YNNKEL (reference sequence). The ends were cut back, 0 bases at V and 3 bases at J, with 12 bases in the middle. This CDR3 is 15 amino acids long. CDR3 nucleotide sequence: TGTGCCAGCAGCCAAGAAATAACGGAATACTACGAGCAGTACTTC. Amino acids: CASSQEITEYYEQYF.

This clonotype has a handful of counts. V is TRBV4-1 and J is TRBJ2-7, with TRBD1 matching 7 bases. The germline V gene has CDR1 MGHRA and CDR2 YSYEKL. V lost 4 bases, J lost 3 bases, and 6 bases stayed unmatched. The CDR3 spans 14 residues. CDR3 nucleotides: TGCGCCAGCAGCCCGAGCGCAGGGGGCTACGAGCAGTACGTC. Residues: CASSPSAGGYEQYV.

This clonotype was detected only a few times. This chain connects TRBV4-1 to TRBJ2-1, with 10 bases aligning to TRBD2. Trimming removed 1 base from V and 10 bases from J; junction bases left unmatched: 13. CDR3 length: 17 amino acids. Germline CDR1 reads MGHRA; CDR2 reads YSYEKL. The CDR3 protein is CASSQGISGGPLGEQFF. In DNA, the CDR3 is TGCGCCAGCAGCCAAGGAATTAGCGGGGGGCCTTTGGGAGAGCAGTTCTTC.

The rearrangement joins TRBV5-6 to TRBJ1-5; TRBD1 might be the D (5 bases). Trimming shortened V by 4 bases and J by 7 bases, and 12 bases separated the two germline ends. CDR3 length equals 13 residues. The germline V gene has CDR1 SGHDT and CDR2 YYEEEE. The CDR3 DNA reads TGTGCCAGCAGCACCGTGGGGGGGCAGCCCCAGCATTTT. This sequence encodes CASSTVGGQPQHF. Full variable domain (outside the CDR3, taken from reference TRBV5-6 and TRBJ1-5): DAGVTQSPTHLIKTRGQQVTLRCSPKSGHDTVSWYQQALGQGPQFIFQYYEEEERQRGNFPDRFSGHQFPNYSSELNVNALLLGDSALYLCASSTVGGQPQHFGDGTRLSIL.

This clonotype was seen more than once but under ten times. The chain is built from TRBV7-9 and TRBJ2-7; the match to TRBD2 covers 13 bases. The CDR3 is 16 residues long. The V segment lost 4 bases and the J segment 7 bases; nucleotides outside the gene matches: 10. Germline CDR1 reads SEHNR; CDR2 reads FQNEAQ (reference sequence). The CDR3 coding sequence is TGTGCCAGCAGCTCCGCTAGGACTAGCGGGGGTGATGAGCAGTACTTC. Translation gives CASSSARTSGGDEQYF.

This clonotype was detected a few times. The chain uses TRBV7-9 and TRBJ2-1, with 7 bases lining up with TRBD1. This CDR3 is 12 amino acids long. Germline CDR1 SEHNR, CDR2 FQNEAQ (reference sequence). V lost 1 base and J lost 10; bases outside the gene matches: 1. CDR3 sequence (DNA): TGTGCCAGCAGCTTAGAGGGGGCAGAGCAGTTCTTC. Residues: CASSLEGAEQFF.

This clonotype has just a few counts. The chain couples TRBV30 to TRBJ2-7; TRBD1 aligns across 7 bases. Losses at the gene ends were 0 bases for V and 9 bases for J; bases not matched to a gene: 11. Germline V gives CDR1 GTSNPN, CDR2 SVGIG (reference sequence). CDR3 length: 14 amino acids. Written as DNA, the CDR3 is TGTGCCTGGAGTGTCACCGGGACAGTAGGAGGGCAGTACTTC. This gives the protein CAWSVTGTVGGQYF.

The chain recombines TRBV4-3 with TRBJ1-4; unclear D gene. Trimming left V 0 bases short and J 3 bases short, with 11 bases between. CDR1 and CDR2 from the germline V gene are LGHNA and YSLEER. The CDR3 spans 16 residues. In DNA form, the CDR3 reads TGCGCCAGCAGCCAAGATGGAAGGTTATCTAATGAAAAACTGTTTTTT. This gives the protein CASSQDGRLSNEKLFF.